The T cell receptor beta chain described here comes from a study of cytomegalovirus exposure and HLA in healthy donors. Study conclusions and caveats: In a later analysis, around 18,000 TCR beta sequences were associated with HLA alleles at 0.05 false discovery rate. Cytomegalovirus-associated status was assigned to approximately 160 TCR beta chains.

In germline, CDR1 is SEHNR, CDR2 FQNEAQ (reference sequence). The CDR3 is 14 amino acids. Trimming cost V 5 bases and J 6 bases; bases outside gene matches: 6. This clone was counted between two and nine times. What it recognizes is unknown. With 60 Vbeta and 13 Jbeta primers, the PCR was carried out. Assay: immunoSEQ multiplex PCR; the TCRdb copy retains only in-frame clones and omits some. This table has roughly 100,000 clones, over 70% appearing once. The chain uses TRBV7-9 and TRBJ1-4; 7 nucleotides align to TRBD1. The clonotype comes from a female donor in good health and CMV-seronegative. Sequences were obtained from PBMCs. DNA of the CDR3: TGTGCCAGCAGCCTGACAGGGTGGGATGAAAAACTGTTTTTT. It translates to CASSLTGWDEKLFF.